Ten or more counts support the clone carrying this TCR beta chain. The data originate from a study of early T cells in non-severe SARS-CoV-2 infection. Individual cDNA molecules received unique molecular identifiers during library preparation. One entry per CDR3 protein, called by TCRdb with MiXCR from the 5' RACE reads. Altogether some 54,000 distinct CDR3 sequences are present, about 11% being singletons, with the ten largest covering over 10%. The CDR3 has 15 residues. V lost 6 bases and J lost 6, with 18 bases in between. The germline V gene has CDR1 MNHEY and CDR2 SVGAGI. This clonotype was sampled from an adult who was a healthcare worker with PCR-confirmed SARS-CoV-2 infection or an uninfected control (not recorded which). Material: whole blood. This chain links TRBV6-5 with TRBJ1-5, with D maybe TRBD1 (6 bases). In nucleotides, the CDR3 is TGTGCCAGCAGCCAACAGGGTTACGGGGGTCAGCCCCAGCATTTT. Protein product: CASSQQGYGGQPQHF.